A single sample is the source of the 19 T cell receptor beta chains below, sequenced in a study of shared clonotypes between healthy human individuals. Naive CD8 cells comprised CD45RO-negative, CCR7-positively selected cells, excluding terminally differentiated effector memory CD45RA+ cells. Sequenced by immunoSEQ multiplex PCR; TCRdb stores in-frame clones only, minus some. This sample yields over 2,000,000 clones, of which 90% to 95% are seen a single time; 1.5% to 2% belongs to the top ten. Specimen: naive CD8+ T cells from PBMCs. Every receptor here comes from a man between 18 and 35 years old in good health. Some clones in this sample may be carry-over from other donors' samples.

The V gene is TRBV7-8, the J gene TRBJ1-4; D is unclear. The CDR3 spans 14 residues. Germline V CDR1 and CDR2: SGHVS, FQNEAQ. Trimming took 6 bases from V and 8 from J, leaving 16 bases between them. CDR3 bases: TGTGCCAGCAGTTACCTTGAGTTTGGCGAAAAACTGTTTTTT. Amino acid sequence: CASSYLEFGEKLFF.

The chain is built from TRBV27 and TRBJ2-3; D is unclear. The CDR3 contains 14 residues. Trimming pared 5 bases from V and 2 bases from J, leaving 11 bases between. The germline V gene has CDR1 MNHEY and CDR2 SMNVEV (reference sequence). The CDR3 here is CASSIGAYTDTQYF. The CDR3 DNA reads TGTGCCAGCAGTATCGGAGCCTACACAGATACGCAGTATTTT.

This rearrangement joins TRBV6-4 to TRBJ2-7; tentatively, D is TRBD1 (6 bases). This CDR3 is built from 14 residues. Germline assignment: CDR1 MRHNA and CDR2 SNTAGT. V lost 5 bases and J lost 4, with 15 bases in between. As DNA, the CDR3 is TGTGCCAGCAGTCCCACCAGGGGCAGTTACGAGCAGTACTTC. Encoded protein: CASSPTRGSYEQYF.

The CDR3 DNA sequence: TGTGCCAGCAGCTTAACAACTAGCGGGAGGCCGGGGGAGACCCAGTACTTC. This gives the protein CASSLTTSGRPGETQYF. The V gene is TRBV7-9, the J gene TRBJ2-5, with 12 bases lining up with TRBD2. The CDR3 consists of 17 residues. Per germline, CDR1 SEHNR and CDR2 FQNEAQ (reference sequence). The ends lost 2 bases at V and 5 bases at J; junction bases unmatched: 9.

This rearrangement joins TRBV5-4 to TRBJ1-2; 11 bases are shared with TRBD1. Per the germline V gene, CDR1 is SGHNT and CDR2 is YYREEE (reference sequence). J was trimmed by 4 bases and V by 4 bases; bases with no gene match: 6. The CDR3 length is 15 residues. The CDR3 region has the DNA TGTGCCAGCAGCCCGAGGACAGGGGGCTCCTATGGCTACACCTTC. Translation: CASSPRTGGSYGYTF. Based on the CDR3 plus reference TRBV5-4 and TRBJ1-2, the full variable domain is ETGVTQSPTHLIKTRGQQVTLRCSSQSGHNTVSWYQQALGQGPQFIFQYYREEENGRGNFPPRFSGLQFPNYSSELNVNALELDDSALYLCASSPRTGGSYGYTFGSGTRLTVV.

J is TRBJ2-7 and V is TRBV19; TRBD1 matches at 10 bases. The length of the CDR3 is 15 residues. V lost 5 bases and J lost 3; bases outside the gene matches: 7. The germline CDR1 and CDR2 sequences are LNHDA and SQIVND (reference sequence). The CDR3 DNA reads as TGTGCCAGTAGTGCAACCCGGGACAGGGGCTACGAGCAGTACTTC. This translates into CASSATRDRGYEQYF.

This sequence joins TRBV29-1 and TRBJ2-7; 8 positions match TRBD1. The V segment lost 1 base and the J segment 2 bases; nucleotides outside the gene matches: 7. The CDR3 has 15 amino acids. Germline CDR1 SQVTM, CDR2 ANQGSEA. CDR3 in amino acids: CSVEGWTGNPYEQYF. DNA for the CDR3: TGCAGCGTTGAAGGATGGACAGGGAACCCCTACGAGCAGTACTTC.

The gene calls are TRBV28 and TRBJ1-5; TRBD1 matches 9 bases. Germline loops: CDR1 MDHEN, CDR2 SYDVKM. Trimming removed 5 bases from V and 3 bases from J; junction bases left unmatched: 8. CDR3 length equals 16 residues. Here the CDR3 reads CASSPRTGAYNQPQHF. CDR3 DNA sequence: TGTGCCAGCAGTCCCAGGACAGGGGCCTACAATCAGCCCCAGCATTTT.

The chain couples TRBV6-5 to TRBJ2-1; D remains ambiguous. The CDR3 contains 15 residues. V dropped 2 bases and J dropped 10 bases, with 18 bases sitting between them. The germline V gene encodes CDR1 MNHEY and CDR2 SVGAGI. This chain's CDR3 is CASSYLPLQSREQFF. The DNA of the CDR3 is TGTGCCAGCAGTTACCTCCCTTTACAGAGTCGAGAGCAGTTCTTC.

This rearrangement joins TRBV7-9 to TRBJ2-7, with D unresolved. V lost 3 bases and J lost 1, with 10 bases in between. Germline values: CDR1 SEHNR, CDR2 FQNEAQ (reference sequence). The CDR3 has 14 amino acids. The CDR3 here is CASSLKESSYEQYF. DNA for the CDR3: TGTGCCAGCAGCTTGAAGGAGTCTTCCTACGAGCAGTACTTC.

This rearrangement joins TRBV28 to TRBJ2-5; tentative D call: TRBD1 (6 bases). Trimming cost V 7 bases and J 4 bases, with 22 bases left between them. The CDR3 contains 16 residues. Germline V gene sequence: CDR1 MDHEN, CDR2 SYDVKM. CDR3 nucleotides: TGTGCCAGCACCCGAGCAGGCCTTACAGGGCTAGAGACCCAGTACTTC. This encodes CASTRAGLTGLETQYF. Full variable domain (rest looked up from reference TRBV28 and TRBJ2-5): DVKVTQSSRYLVKRTGEKVFLECVQDMDHENMFWYRQDPGLGLRLIYFSYDVKMKEKGDIPEGYSVSREKKERFSLILESASTNQTSMYLCASTRAGLTGLETQYFGPGTRLLVL.

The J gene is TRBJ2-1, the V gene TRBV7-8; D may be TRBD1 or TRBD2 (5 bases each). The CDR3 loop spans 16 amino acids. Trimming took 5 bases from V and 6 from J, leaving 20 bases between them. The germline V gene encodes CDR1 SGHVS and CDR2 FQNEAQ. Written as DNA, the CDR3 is TGTGCCAGCAGCAATCGGGGCGACACGCCTGGCAATGAGCAGTTCTTC. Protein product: CASSNRGDTPGNEQFF.

The CDR3 DNA follows: TGTGCCAGCAGTTCCGGGGAGCTGTTTTTT. Translating gives CASSSGELFF. The chain joins TRBV6-5 to TRBJ2-2; D gene ambiguous. The V end lost 4 bases, the J end lost 6 bases, and 0 bases lay between the germline ends. Germline CDR1 and CDR2: MNHEY and SVGAGI. This CDR3 spans 10 amino acids.

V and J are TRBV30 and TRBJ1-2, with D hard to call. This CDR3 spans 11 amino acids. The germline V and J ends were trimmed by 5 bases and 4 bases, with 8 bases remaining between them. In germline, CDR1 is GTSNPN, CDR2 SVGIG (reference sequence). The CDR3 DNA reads TGTGCCTGGGGACCCATCTATGGCTACACCTTC. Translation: CAWGPIYGYTF.

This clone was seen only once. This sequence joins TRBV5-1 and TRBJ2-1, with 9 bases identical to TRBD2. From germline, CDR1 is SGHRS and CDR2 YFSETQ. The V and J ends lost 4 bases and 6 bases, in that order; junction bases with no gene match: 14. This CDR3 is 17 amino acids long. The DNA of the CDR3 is TGCGCCAGCAGCCAGGAGGTGCTAGCGGGATGGGGCAATGAGCAGTTCTTC. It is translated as CASSQEVLAGWGNEQFF.

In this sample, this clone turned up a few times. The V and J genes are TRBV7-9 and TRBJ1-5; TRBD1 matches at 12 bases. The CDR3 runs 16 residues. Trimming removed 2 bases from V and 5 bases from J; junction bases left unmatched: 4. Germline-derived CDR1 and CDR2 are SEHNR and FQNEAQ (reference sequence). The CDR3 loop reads CASSLSGQGAYQPQHF. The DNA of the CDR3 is TGTGCCAGCAGCTTATCGGGACAGGGGGCCTATCAGCCCCAGCATTTT.

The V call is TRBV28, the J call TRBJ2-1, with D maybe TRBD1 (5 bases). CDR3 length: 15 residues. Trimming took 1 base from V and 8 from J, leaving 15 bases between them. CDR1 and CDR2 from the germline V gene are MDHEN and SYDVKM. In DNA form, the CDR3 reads TGTGCCAGCAGTTTATTGGCAGGGATTTTAGATGAGCAGTTCTTC. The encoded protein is CASSLLAGILDEQFF.

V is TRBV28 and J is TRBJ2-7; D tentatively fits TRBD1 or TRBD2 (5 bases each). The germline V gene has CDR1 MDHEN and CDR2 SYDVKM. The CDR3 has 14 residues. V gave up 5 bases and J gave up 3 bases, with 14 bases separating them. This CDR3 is CASSPYTGHYEQYF. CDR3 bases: TGTGCCAGCAGTCCATATACGGGGCACTACGAGCAGTACTTC. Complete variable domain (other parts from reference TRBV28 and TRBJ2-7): DVKVTQSSRYLVKRTGEKVFLECVQDMDHENMFWYRQDPGLGLRLIYFSYDVKMKEKGDIPEGYSVSREKKERFSLILESASTNQTSMYLCASSPYTGHYEQYFGPGTRLTVT.

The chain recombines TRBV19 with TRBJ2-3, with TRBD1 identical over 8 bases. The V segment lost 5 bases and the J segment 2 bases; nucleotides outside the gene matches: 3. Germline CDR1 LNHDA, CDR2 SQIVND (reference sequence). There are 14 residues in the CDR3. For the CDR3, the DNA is TGTGCCAGTAGTGTGACAGGGGACACAGATACGCAGTATTTT. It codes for CASSVTGDTDTQYF.